The text below deals with one TCR beta chain. The antigen remains unidentified. TCRdb ran MiXCR on the 5' RACE reads and lists one entry per CDR3 protein. The sample lists some 630,000 distinct CDR3 sequences; around 7.4% were seen once. This entry comes from a study of identical twins. Study-level results: Models underestimated TCR alpha sharing (out-of-frame) in monozygotic twins.

Germline V CDR1 and CDR2: MGHRA, YSYEKL. Trimming shortened V by 0 bases and J by 4 bases, and 9 bases separated the two germline ends. The CDR3 consists of 14 residues. The same data also went into a second study, on yellow fever vaccine responses in identical twins. This second report adds: Twins' vaccine T cell response reportedly gave the appearance of partial convergence and partial personalization.

The chain uses TRBV4-1 and TRBJ1-1; D unresolved. The TCR comes from a woman younger than 30 in good health. Material for sequencing was PBMCs. CDR3 in amino acids: CASSQDLGSTEAFF. CDR3 DNA sequence: TGCGCCAGCAGCCAAGATCTAGGGAGCACTGAAGCTTTCTTT.